The source of this T cell receptor (beta chain) is a study of blood T cell repertoires in COVID-19. On the study more broadly: From the United States, Italy and Spain came samples of acute and convalescent COVID-19. Nucleic acid was either cDNA or gDNA, and it came from T cells, B-cell-depleted T cells, or PBMCs.

This CDR3 region has 14 residues. V shed 3 bases and J shed 1 base, with 9 bases lying between them. CDR1 is SGHTA and CDR2 is FQGNSA in the germline V gene. Using immunoSEQ multiplex PCR, the repertoire was profiled, and TCRdb retains in-frame clones only, with some absent. The data show approximately 300,000 clones, approximately 82% seen once. The gene calls are TRBV7-2 and TRBJ1-2; D ambiguous. The source is a woman aged 50 to 65 with acute or convalescent COVID-19. The sequencing sample was made of peripheral blood. CDR3 coding DNA: TGTGCCAGCAGCTTCTCGGGGTTTAACTATGGCTACACCTTC. This translates into CASSFSGFNYGYTF.